The subject of this entry is one TCR beta chain. Its antigen specificity is not known. Qualities for individual bases were not recorded, and no much larger clone is one base off. V is pruned by 4 bases and J by 0 bases, leaving 2 bases of the junction without a gene match. CDR3 length: 15 amino acids, cysteine to phenylalanine. Just the 45-base CDR3 DNA is kept, in frame starting at base 1. Reading the germline V gene (reference sequence) gives CDR1 SEHNR and CDR2 FQNEAQ. Genomic DNA was extracted from sorted cells for sequencing of the TCRbeta CDR3 region. The immunoSEQ Assay was used to sequence the TCRbeta CDR3 regions. TCRdb's version of the immuneACCESS table is confined to in-frame rearrangements and falls short of the full clone set. An unresolved V gene accounts for under half of the shortfall where checked; the remainder is of unknown origin. For this sample the table gives about 75,000 clones, of which about 88% were detected only once. Of the sample, roughly 8% falls within the top ten clones.

The entry originates in a study of OX40 agonist ivuxolimab in advanced cancers. In the study overall: Ivuxolimab was an agonistic, fully human IgG2 monoclonal antibody directed against OX40 (CD134), a costimulatory receptor. Intravenous ivuxolimab was administered to patients every 2 weeks at six dose levels: 0.01, 0.1, 0.3, 1.5, 3 and 10 mg/kg. Among the roughly 52 dose-escalation patients, some 19 had hepatocellular carcinoma, approximately 15 melanoma, 9 renal cell carcinoma and 9 head and neck cancer. In the dose-escalation cohort, 70% to 85% of patients were male, and the mean age was approximately 60 years with a range of about 23 to 79. Prior anti-PD-1, anti-PD-L1 or anti-CTLA-4 therapy was permitted, and checkpoint inhibitors had been received by approximately 39% of dose-escalation patients. Partial responses occurred in three dose-escalation patients: two with cutaneous melanoma and one with hepatocellular carcinoma. Peripheral TCRbeta sequencing was intended to test whether TCR sequence diversity was altered and clonal T-cell expansion was caused by ivuxolimab. The paper covers the monotherapy dose-escalation part of the phase I ivuxolimab trial, which included N of about 51 patients.

General study outcomes and caveats: In the 0.1-3.0 mg/kg groups, partial responders were among the patients with the lowest normalized peripheral clonal expansion, particularly in CD8+ T cells. Antigen specificity was not determined for the clonally expanded peripheral T cells. Clonal expansion of both CD4+ and CD8+ blood T cells was observed from baseline to week 6 at doses 0.1 to 3.0 mg/kg. After ivuxolimab, expanded clones were on average more numerous among CD8+ T cells than among CD4+ T cells. Low levels of normalized T-cell clonal expansion were also shown by some nonresponding patients.

Patients with autoimmune disease history or receiving systemic immunosuppression were excluded from the trial. Peripheral blood for TCR sequencing was drawn from every dose cohort at baseline, at cycle 4 day 1 and at cycle 7 day 1. Samples were obtained from an open-label, multicenter, first-in-human phase I dose-escalation trial of ivuxolimab. Adults with locally advanced or metastatic head and neck squamous cell, hepatocellular, melanoma or renal cell carcinoma were enrolled in the trial. Before TCR sequencing, CD4+ T cells and CD8+ T cells from peripheral blood were sorted into separate populations.

The sequences come from CD4+ or CD8+ T cells sorted from blood, collected in a trial of the OX40 agonist ivuxolimab. The chain joins TRBV7-9 to TRBJ2-1, and 8 junction bases match TRBD1. The origin of this receptor is an adult with an advanced solid tumor such as melanoma, head and neck, liver or kidney cancer. The bases read TGTGCCAGCAGCTCGGGGACAGGCTCCTACAATGAGCAGTTCTTC. This sequence encodes CASSSGTGSYNEQFF.